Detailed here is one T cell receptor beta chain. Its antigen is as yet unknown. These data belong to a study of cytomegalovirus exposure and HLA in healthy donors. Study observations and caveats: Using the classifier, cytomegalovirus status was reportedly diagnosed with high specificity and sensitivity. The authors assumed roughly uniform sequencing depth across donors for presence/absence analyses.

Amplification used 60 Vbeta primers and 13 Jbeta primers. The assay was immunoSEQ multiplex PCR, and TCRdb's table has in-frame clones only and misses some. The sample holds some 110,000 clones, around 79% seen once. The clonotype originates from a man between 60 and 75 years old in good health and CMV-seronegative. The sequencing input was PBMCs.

The CDR3 protein is CASSSTGGAGTGELFF. DNA of the CDR3: TGTGCCAGCAGCTCCACAGGGGGCGCAGGCACCGGGGAGCTGTTTTTT. The V gene is TRBV5-4, the J gene TRBJ2-2; 9 nucleotides match TRBD1. The CDR3 consists of 16 residues. V dropped 3 bases and J dropped 4; count of bases not matched to a gene: 7. Germline V lookup: CDR1 SGHNT, CDR2 YYREEE (reference sequence).